This T cell receptor (beta chain) derives from a study of T-cell reconstitution after alpha-beta-depleted transplantation in children. Whole-study results and caveats: Among T cells one year after transplant, newly produced cells accounted for most counts and diversity. It was surviving recipient T cells and thymic progenitors that gave some patients high TCRbeta diversity at day 60. Two months or so post-transplant, alpha-beta T cells reportedly derived from several hundred expanded graft clones.

Note on this clonotype: Its antigen is undetermined.

Unique molecular identifiers were incorporated when the TCRbeta library was constructed. TCRdb reanalysed the PCR reads using MiXCR and keeps one entry per CDR3 protein. The top ten hold 28% of the sample, which has 210,000 or so distinct CDR3 sequences, approximately 10% seen once. Germline V gives CDR1 MDHEN, CDR2 SYDVKM. V was clipped by 5 bases and J by 5 bases, with 15 bases between them. This CDR3 region has 14 residues. The material was PBMCs, obtained before TCRalphabeta/CD19-depleted stem cell transplant. The clonotype originates from a child under two years old with acute myeloid leukemia, due to receive a stem cell transplant. The chain joins TRBV28 to TRBJ2-5; a weak D match, TRBD1 (5 bases). The CDR3 region is CASSPRTRMETQYF. DNA of the CDR3: TGTGCCAGCAGTCCGCGGACAAGAATGGAGACCCAGTACTTC.